A single sample is the source of the 13 T cell receptor beta chains below, sequenced in a study of OX40 agonist ivuxolimab in advanced cancers. Measured with immunoSEQ multiplex PCR; TCRdb has only the in-frame clones, and not every one. The sample comprises tens of thousands of clones, around 88% of which are singletons, and about 2.1% rests with the top ten. Specimen: CD4+ or CD8+ T cells sorted from blood, collected in a trial of the OX40 agonist ivuxolimab. Receptor source: an adult with an advanced solid tumor such as melanoma, head and neck, liver or kidney cancer.

To note about this clone: One end of the junction fails to match germline, which may point to a read error. The chain combines TRBV6-6 with TRBJ2-6; D gene unclear. Per germline, CDR1 MNHNY and CDR2 SVGAGI (reference sequence). The CDR3 loop spans 15 amino acids. The CDR3 protein is CASSYSGRWANVLIF. In nucleotides, the CDR3 is TGTGCCAGCAGTTACTCTGGACGATGGGCCAACGTCCTGATTTTC.

This chain links TRBV7-2 with TRBJ1-4; TRBD1 agrees at 7 bases. The CDR3 extends over 19 amino acids. V dropped 0 bases and J dropped 3; count of bases not matched to a gene: 13. Germline V gene sequence: CDR1 SGHTA, CDR2 FQGNSA. CDR3 nucleotide sequence: TGTGCCAGCAGCTTAGCAGTTGGGTTGAGGGGGCTCGCTAATGAAAAACTGTTTTTT. Translated, it gives CASSLAVGLRGLANEKLFF.

This clone was picked up one time. This sequence joins TRBV7-2 and TRBJ1-1, with no clear D. Germline V gives CDR1 SGHTA, CDR2 FQGNSA. The CDR3 length is 12 residues. The ends were cut back, 5 bases at V and 0 bases at J, with 4 bases in the middle. DNA of the CDR3: TGTGCCAGCAGCGAGATGAACACTGAAGCTTTCTTT. Protein sequence: CASSEMNTEAFF.

The V call is TRBV2, the J call TRBJ2-7; no clear D gene. CDR3 length: 12 residues. V lost 0 bases and J lost 4, with 4 bases in between. Per germline, CDR1 SNHLY and CDR2 FYNNEI. This CDR3 is CASSEARYEQYF. CDR3 nucleotide sequence: TGTGCCAGCAGTGAAGCCCGGTACGAGCAGTACTTC. Full variable domain (remainder filled in from reference TRBV2 and TRBJ2-7): EPEVTQTPSHQVTQMGQEVILRCVPISNHLYFYWYRQILGQKVEFLVSFYNNEISEKSEIFDDQFSVERPDGSNFTLKIRSTKLEDSAMYFCASSEARYEQYFGPGTRLTVT.

This chain links TRBV9 with TRBJ1-1; a possible D gene is TRBD1 (5 bases). The CDR3 has 14 residues. Trimming cost V 4 bases and J 1 base, with 11 bases left between them. Germline CDR1 SGDLS, CDR2 YYNGEE. CDR3 DNA: TGTGCCAGCAGCCTGCAGACAGCGAACACTGAAGCTTTCTTT. Residues: CASSLQTANTEAFF.

V is TRBV23-1 and J is TRBJ2-3; weak D call: TRBD1 (5 bases). TRBV23-1 counts as an open reading frame of uncertain function. Trimming removed 6 bases from V and 4 bases from J, with 11 bases in between. The CDR3 contains 13 residues. CDR3 residues: CASRGRGSDTQYF. In DNA, the CDR3 is TGCGCCAGCAGGGGGCGCGGTTCAGATACGCAGTATTTT.

This chain joins TRBV4-1 and TRBJ2-3; possibly TRBD1 or TRBD2 for D (5 bases each). Per the germline V gene, CDR1 is MGHRA and CDR2 is YSYEKL. The CDR3 has 14 residues. V was cut by 1 base and J by 7 bases, with 12 bases left in between. This chain's CDR3 is CASSQGGHGNTQYF. CDR3 nucleotide sequence: TGCGCCAGCAGCCAAGGTGGACACGGGAATACGCAGTATTTT.

The chain joins TRBV7-3 to TRBJ2-1, with TRBD2 matching 13 bases. The germline CDR1 and CDR2 sequences are SGHTA and FQGTGA. CDR3 length: 17 amino acids. The V gene end was trimmed by 5 bases and the J gene end by 6 bases; junction bases not matched to a gene: 10. The CDR3, as DNA: TGTGCCAGCAGCCCCACTAGCGGGGGGGCCGGAACCAATGAGCAGTTCTTC. Translating it yields CASSPTSGGAGTNEQFF.

The rearrangement uses TRBV6-1 and TRBJ2-1, with no clear D. Germline V CDR1 and CDR2: MNHNS, SASEGT. Trimming removed 2 bases at V and 7 bases at J, with 9 bases between. This CDR3 has 13 residues. The CDR3 region has the DNA TGTGCCAGCAGTGAACCCCCGAATAATGAGCAGTTCTTC. Amino acid sequence: CASSEPPNNEQFF.

This chain links TRBV6-5 with TRBJ2-5; the D is unclear. Germline lookup yields CDR1 MNHEY and CDR2 SVGAGI. The V end was cut by 7 bases, the J end by 5 bases, with 8 bases between. The CDR3 sequence is 11 residues long. Written as DNA, the CDR3 is TGTGCCAGCACCCTGGGTGAGACCCAGTACTTC. It yields the protein CASTLGETQYF.

The V call is TRBV7-9, the J call TRBJ1-5, with a tentative D call TRBD1 (5 bases). V was clipped by 5 bases and J by 6 bases, with 17 bases between them. CDR1 is SEHNR and CDR2 is FQNEAQ in the germline V gene (reference sequence). The CDR3 sequence is 15 residues long. The CDR3 DNA is TGTGCCAGCAGCCTCTCGGGGGTAGTGGGTCAGCCCCAGCATTTT. It yields the protein CASSLSGVVGQPQHF.

The gene calls are TRBV19 and TRBJ2-1, with D perhaps matching TRBD2 (5 bases). This CDR3 has 16 residues. Looked up from germline, CDR1 is LNHDA and CDR2 is SQIVND (reference sequence). Trimming stripped 3 bases from V and 0 bases from J, with 12 bases between. The CDR3 spells CASSIIAQSSYNEQFF. For the CDR3, the DNA is TGTGCCAGTAGTATTATAGCGCAGAGCTCCTACAATGAGCAGTTCTTC. The whole variable domain, filled in from reference TRBV19 and TRBJ2-1, reads DGGITQSPKYLFRKEGQNVTLSCEQNLNHDAMYWYRQDPGQGLRLIYYSQIVNDFQKGDIAEGYSVSREKKESFPLTVTSAQKNPTAFYLCASSIIAQSSYNEQFFGPGTRLTVL.

The V and J genes are TRBV7-2 and TRBJ2-5; D may be TRBD1 (5 bases). Trimming took 1 base from V and 10 from J, leaving 13 bases between them. There are 13 residues in the CDR3. The germline V gene encodes CDR1 SGHTA and CDR2 FQGNSA. CDR3 protein: CASSLVQGRSQYF. The CDR3 DNA sequence: TGTGCCAGCAGCTTAGTGCAGGGTAGGAGCCAGTACTTC.